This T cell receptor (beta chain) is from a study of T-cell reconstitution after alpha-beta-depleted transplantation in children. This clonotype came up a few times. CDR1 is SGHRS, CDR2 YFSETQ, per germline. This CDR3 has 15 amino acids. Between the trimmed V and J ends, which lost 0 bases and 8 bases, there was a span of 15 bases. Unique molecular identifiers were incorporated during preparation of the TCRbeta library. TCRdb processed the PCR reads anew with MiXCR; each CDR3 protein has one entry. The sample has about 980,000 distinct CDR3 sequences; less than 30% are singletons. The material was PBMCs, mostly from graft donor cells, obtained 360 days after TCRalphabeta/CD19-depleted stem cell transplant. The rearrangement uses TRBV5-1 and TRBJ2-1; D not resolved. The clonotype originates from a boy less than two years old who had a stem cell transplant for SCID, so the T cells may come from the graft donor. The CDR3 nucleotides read TGCGCCAGCAGCTTGGACATGAATATAGGCGATGAGCAGTTCTTC. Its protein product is CASSLDMNIGDEQFF. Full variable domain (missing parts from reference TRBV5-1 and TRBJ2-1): KAGVTQTPRYLIKTRGQQVTLSCSPISGHRSVSWYQQTPGQGLQFLFEYFSETQRNKGNFPGRFSGRQFSNSRSEMNVSTLELGDSALYLCASSLDMNIGDEQFFGPGTRLTVL.